These 28 T cell receptor beta chains were sequenced from one sample in a study of shared clonotypes between healthy human individuals. Naive CD8 cells, CD45RO-negative and positively selected for CCR7, excluded terminally differentiated effector memory CD45RA+ cells. The data were produced by immunoSEQ multiplex PCR, yet TCRdb's version contains in-frame clones alone and is incomplete. The sample yields about 2 million clones, approximately 94% seen once. The material sequenced was naive CD8+ T cells sorted from blood. The receptors derive from a man aged 18 to 30 in good health.

The chain combines TRBV2 with TRBJ1-1; D unclear. Germline CDR1 reads SNHLY; CDR2 reads FYNNEI. Trimming shortened V by 0 bases and J by 5 bases, and 13 bases separated the two germline ends. The CDR3 consists of 15 residues. The CDR3 nucleotides are TGTGCCAGCAGTGAAGCGCTTCAGGTGGATACTGAAGCTTTCTTT. Translation gives CASSEALQVDTEAFF.

The rearrangement joins TRBV4-1 to TRBJ1-5; no clear D. Deletions cut 3 bases from V and 4 bases from J, with 10 bases between. This CDR3 is 14 amino acids long. CDR1 and CDR2 (germline): MGHRA, YSYEKL. The CDR3 loop is CASSHHAENQPQHF. In DNA form, the CDR3 reads TGCGCCAGCAGCCACCACGCAGAGAATCAGCCCCAGCATTTT.

The CDR3, as DNA: TGTGCCAGCAGCGCCACTAACAATGAGCAGTTCTTC. Translated, it gives CASSATNNEQFF. The V call is TRBV6-1, the J call TRBJ2-1; D not certain. The ends were cut back, 6 bases at V and 5 bases at J, with 8 bases in the middle. This CDR3 comprises 12 residues. Germline assignment: CDR1 MNHNS and CDR2 SASEGT.

The J gene is TRBJ2-7, the V gene TRBV2; TRBD2 agrees at 9 bases. The CDR3 has 13 amino acids. Germline loops: CDR1 SNHLY, CDR2 FYNNEI. Trimming took 6 bases from V and 5 from J; bases not matched to a gene: 5. CDR3 DNA sequence: TGTGCCAGCAGGGGACTAGCTTCTAACGAGCAGTACTTC. Protein: CASRGLASNEQYF.

V usage is TRBV4-3 and J usage is TRBJ2-7, with no clear D. The ends were cut back, 1 base at V and 1 base at J, with 11 bases in the middle. Germline CDR1 LGHNA, CDR2 YSLEER. This CDR3 has 15 residues. CDR3 region: CASSQGWSESYEQYF. CDR3 sequence (DNA): TGCGCCAGCAGCCAAGGGTGGTCGGAATCCTACGAGCAGTACTTC.

The chain is built from TRBV5-6 and TRBJ2-3; the D gene could be TRBD1 or TRBD2 (5 bases each). V was pared by 4 bases and J by 2 bases, with 23 bases between. The CDR3 runs to 18 residues. Germline V gives CDR1 SGHDT, CDR2 YYEEEE. The CDR3 is CASSPAVESGTSTDTQYF. Written as DNA, the CDR3 is TGTGCCAGCAGCCCGGCGGTGGAATCAGGGACGTCCACAGATACGCAGTATTTT.

This CDR3 is CASSLGRGQGPLGQYF. In nucleotides, the CDR3 is TGTGCCAGCAGCTTAGGGCGAGGCCAGGGGCCCCTGGGGCAGTACTTC. This rearrangement joins TRBV7-8 to TRBJ2-7, with a possible D match to TRBD1 (6 bases). Deletions cut 1 base from V and 9 bases from J, with 22 bases between. This CDR3 comprises 16 residues. Germline V CDR1 and CDR2: SGHVS, FQNEAQ.

On this clone: Within the sample, other DNA sequences also encode this same CDR3. This chain joins TRBV13 and TRBJ1-5; a possible D gene is TRBD1 (5 bases). Germline V gene sequence: CDR1 PRHDT, CDR2 FYEKMQ (reference sequence). Trimming removed 0 bases at V and 7 bases at J, with 13 bases between. This CDR3 is 15 amino acids long. The CDR3 coding sequence is TGTGCCAGCAGCTTAGGCCCCGGGGGAGGCCAGCCCCAGCATTTT. The encoded protein is CASSLGPGGGQPQHF.

The chain recombines TRBV28 with TRBJ2-7; tentative D call: TRBD2 (5 bases). The CDR3 sequence is 14 residues long. The ends were cut back, 6 bases at V and 0 bases at J, with 12 bases in the middle. Per the germline V gene, CDR1 is MDHEN and CDR2 is SYDVKM. The CDR3, as DNA: TGTGCCAGCAGCAAGAGGGTGGGCTCCTACGAGCAGTACTTC. Encoded protein: CASSKRVGSYEQYF.

J is TRBJ2-3 and V is TRBV29-1; maybe TRBD2 (6 bases). The V and J ends lost 4 bases and 5 bases respectively, with 10 bases between them. Looked up from germline, CDR1 is SQVTM and CDR2 is ANQGSEA. CDR3 length equals 12 residues. For the CDR3, the DNA is TGCAGCGTTGTGCGGGGAAGAGATACGCAGTATTTT. It yields the protein CSVVRGRDTQYF.

The V call is TRBV7-9, the J call TRBJ2-7, with D hard to call. CDR1 is SEHNR and CDR2 is FQNEAQ in the germline V gene (reference sequence). V lost 5 bases to trimming and J lost 0 bases, with 11 bases between them. The CDR3 consists of 14 residues. This chain's CDR3 is CASSQDLHSYEQYF. The CDR3 DNA follows: TGTGCCAGCAGCCAGGACCTCCACTCCTACGAGCAGTACTTC. Variable domain in full (rest from reference TRBV7-9 and TRBJ2-7): DTGVSQNPRHKITKRGQNVTFRCDPISEHNRLYWYRQTLGQGPEFLTYFQNEAQLEKSRLLSDRFSAERPKGSFSTLEIQRTEQGDSAMYLCASSQDLHSYEQYFGPGTRLTVT.

This chain joins TRBV9 and TRBJ2-3; D remains unclear. Trimming pared 0 bases from V and 0 bases from J, leaving 11 bases between. Per germline, CDR1 SGDLS and CDR2 YYNGEE. The CDR3 covers 16 residues. The CDR3 is CASSVESVPSTDTQYF. CDR3 sequence (DNA): TGTGCCAGCAGCGTAGAGAGCGTTCCTAGCACAGATACGCAGTATTTT. Using reference TRBV9 and TRBJ2-3 for the parts outside the CDR3, the full variable domain is DSGVTQTPKHLITATGQRVTLRCSPRSGDLSVYWYQQSLDQGLQFLIQYYNGEERAKGNILERFSAQQFPDLHSELNLSSLELGDSALYFCASSVESVPSTDTQYFGPGTRLTVL.

The genes are TRBV10-1 and TRBJ2-7, with D perhaps matching TRBD1 or TRBD2 (7 bases each). The germline V gene has CDR1 WNHNN and CDR2 SYGVQD (reference sequence). V was pared by 4 bases and J by 9 bases, with 19 bases between. The CDR3 is 14 amino acids. The CDR3 reads CASSAAGGDSGQYF. CDR3 sequence (DNA): TGCGCCAGCAGTGCGGCAGGGGGGGATTCTGGGCAGTACTTC.

The chain links TRBV7-9 to TRBJ2-2; perhaps TRBD1 as D (6 bases). Trimming took 4 bases from V and 6 from J, leaving 12 bases between them. Germline CDR1 is SEHNR and CDR2 is FQNEAQ (reference sequence). The CDR3 spans 14 residues. CDR3 in DNA: TGTGCCAGCAGCTACCAGGGGAAAGCCGGGGAGCTGTTTTTT. Amino acid sequence: CASSYQGKAGELFF.

The genes are TRBV10-3 and TRBJ2-5; no clear D. The tail of the sequence fits TRBJ2-7 better, so the J call may be wrong. From germline, CDR1 is ENHRY and CDR2 SYGVKD. This CDR3 comprises 14 residues. The CDR3 sequence: CAISEGQSPYEQYF. CDR3 bases: TGTGCCATCAGTGAAGGGCAGAGTCCCTACGAGCAGTACTTC.

This chain joins TRBV10-1 and TRBJ2-7; no reliable D call. The CDR3 totals 14 residues. CDR1 WNHNN and CDR2 SYGVQD come from the germline V gene (reference sequence). V was cut by 1 base and J by 1 base, with 8 bases left in between. The CDR3 DNA reads as TGCGCCAGCAGTGAGTTAAGAGATTCCTACGAGCAGTACTTC. Amino acids: CASSELRDSYEQYF.

The V and J genes are TRBV9 and TRBJ1-1, with D uncertain. This CDR3 comprises 13 residues. Per germline, CDR1 SGDLS and CDR2 YYNGEE. V shed 0 bases and J shed 6 bases, with 9 bases lying between them. DNA for the CDR3: TGTGCCAGCAGCGTAGCCCCCGGGGCTGAAGCTTTCTTT. This sequence encodes CASSVAPGAEAFF.

V usage is TRBV4-1 and J usage is TRBJ2-1; TRBD1 is a possible D gene (5 bases). The CDR3 is 15 residues long. Germline-derived CDR1 and CDR2 are MGHRA and YSYEKL. Trimming took off 3 bases at V and 2 bases at J, with 11 bases between the two ends. The CDR3 protein is CASSHQGLAYNEQFF. The CDR3 nucleotides read TGCGCCAGCAGCCATCAGGGCCTCGCCTACAATGAGCAGTTCTTC.

The chain is built from TRBV5-1 and TRBJ1-2, with 7 bases identical to TRBD1. The trim removed 5 bases at V and 6 bases at J, leaving 7 bases unmatched. The germline V gene has CDR1 SGHRS and CDR2 YFSETQ. This CDR3 spans 13 amino acids. CDR3: CASRSTGLDGYTF. The CDR3 region has the DNA TGCGCCAGCAGATCGACAGGGTTAGATGGCTACACCTTC.

J is TRBJ2-2 and V is TRBV2; the D gene is possibly TRBD2 (6 bases). The CDR3 totals 19 residues. The germline V gene has CDR1 SNHLY and CDR2 FYNNEI. V lost 3 bases, J lost 1 base, and 21 bases lay in between. For the CDR3, the DNA is TGTGCCAGCAGTGAGGATTCGGGATGGGCGGGGATGAACACCGGGGAGCTGTTTTTT. It is translated as CASSEDSGWAGMNTGELFF.

The CDR3 region is CASSEYGTGPNGDYGYTF. As DNA, the CDR3 is TGTGCCAGCAGTGAATACGGGACAGGACCGAATGGGGACTATGGCTACACCTTC. J is TRBJ1-2 and V is TRBV25-1; TRBD1 matches at 8 bases. V was pared by 0 bases and J by 3 bases, with 12 bases of the junction left unmatched. The germline V gene encodes CDR1 MGHDK and CDR2 SYGVNS. This CDR3 is 18 amino acids long.

The J gene is TRBJ2-2, the V gene TRBV10-1, with D uncertain. The V and J ends lost 4 bases and 1 base respectively, with 7 bases between them. Germline V gene lookup returns CDR1 WNHNN and CDR2 SYGVQD (reference sequence). The CDR3 extends over 14 amino acids. The CDR3 is CASSGPENTGELFF. In DNA form, the CDR3 reads TGCGCCAGCAGTGGTCCGGAGAACACCGGGGAGCTGTTTTTT.

J is TRBJ2-1 and V is TRBV4-1; D might be TRBD2 (6 bases). The CDR3 spans 14 residues. Per the germline V gene, CDR1 is MGHRA and CDR2 is YSYEKL. The V and J ends lost 1 base and 5 bases respectively, with 9 bases between them. The CDR3 sequence is CASSQGLAHNEQFF. The CDR3 DNA is TGCGCCAGCAGCCAAGGGCTAGCGCACAATGAGCAGTTCTTC.

This clone appeared a single time. Additional DNA sequences in this sample encode the identical CDR3. This chain connects TRBV7-9 to TRBJ2-5, with 7 nucleotides matching TRBD2. The germline gives CDR1 SEHNR, CDR2 FQNEAQ (reference sequence). The junction had 5 bases not matched to a gene; V was cut back by 1 base and J by 3 bases. The CDR3 is 15 residues long. The CDR3 nucleotides read TGTGCCAGCAGCTTAGTAGGCCTAGCGGAAGAGACCCAGTACTTC. Translation: CASSLVGLAEETQYF. Together with reference TRBV7-9 and TRBJ2-5, the CDR3 gives the full variable domain: DTGVSQNPRHKITKRGQNVTFRCDPISEHNRLYWYRQTLGQGPEFLTYFQNEAQLEKSRLLSDRFSAERPKGSFSTLEIQRTEQGDSAMYLCASSLVGLAEETQYFGPGTRLLVL.

The V gene is TRBV6-9, the J gene TRBJ1-4, with D perhaps matching TRBD1 (6 bases). Trimming pared 6 bases from V and 5 bases from J, leaving 16 bases between. The CDR3 consists of 15 residues. Germline V CDR1 and CDR2: MNHGY, SVAAGI. The CDR3 coding sequence is TGTGCCAGCAGACCCCGGACAGAATCGAATGAAAAACTGTTTTTT. Amino acids: CASRPRTESNEKLFF.

V gene TRBV7-8 combines with J gene TRBJ2-7; D tentatively reads TRBD1 or TRBD2 (6 bases each). This CDR3 is built from 16 residues. Trimming took off 4 bases at V and 3 bases at J, with 19 bases between the two ends. Germline lookup yields CDR1 SGHVS and CDR2 FQNEAQ. CDR3 DNA sequence: TGTGCCAGCAGCTCCGTGGGGGGCGCGGTCTTCTACGAGCAGTACTTC. This codes for CASSSVGGAVFYEQYF.

The chain employs TRBV7-9 and TRBJ1-3; perhaps TRBD1 as D (6 bases). The CDR3 is made up of 14 amino acids. Trimming removed 6 bases from V and 6 bases from J, with 15 bases in between. Germline-derived CDR1 and CDR2 are SEHNR and FQNEAQ (reference sequence). In DNA form, the CDR3 reads TGTGCCAGCAGTCCCCGACAGGCCCAAAACACCATATATTTT. Translating gives CASSPRQAQNTIYF. The entire variable domain, with the rest obtained from reference TRBV7-9 and TRBJ1-3, is as follows: DTGVSQNPRHKITKRGQNVTFRCDPISEHNRLYWYRQTLGQGPEFLTYFQNEAQLEKSRLLSDRFSAERPKGSFSTLEIQRTEQGDSAMYLCASSPRQAQNTIYFGEGSWLTVV.

The chain combines TRBV11-2 with TRBJ2-7; D uncertain. V lost 2 bases and J 5 bases, leaving 10 bases between the germline ends. This CDR3 has 13 residues. Germline V lookup: CDR1 SGHAT, CDR2 FQNNGV. The CDR3 DNA reads TGTGCCAGCAGCTTAATGCGTGACCACGAGCAGTACTTC. Protein product: CASSLMRDHEQYF.